This T cell receptor (beta chain) was sequenced for a study of blood T cell repertoires in COVID-19. The CDR3 covers 19 residues. Only in-frame clones appear in the TCRdb table, and some are missing; sequencing was by immunoSEQ multiplex PCR. Of a few hundred thousand clones listed, less than 90% are singletons. The chain uses TRBV12-2 and TRBJ2-1; TRBD2, the table's D call, was not compared with the DNA. TRBV12-2 is a recognized pseudogene. The source is a man aged 55 to 70 who had recovered from COVID-19. The sample comprised peripheral blood. Written as DNA, the CDR3 is TGTGCAAGTCGCGATCGGACTGGGGAAGGACTAGCGGGATACAATGAGCAGTTCTTC. The encoded protein is CASRDRTGEGLAGYNEQFF.